This is a list of T cell receptor beta chains from one sample in a study of PD-L1 blockade in urothelial cancer. Data came from immunoSEQ multiplex PCR; TCRdb stores just in-frame clones and leaves some out. The sample shows more than 45,000 clones, roughly 75% of them seen only once. Sequencing used PBMCs, obtained around atezolizumab (anti-PD-L1) treatment. These receptors came from a man between 65 and 79 years old with urothelial cancer. Both conserved end residues are trimmed from each CDR3.

V: TRBV5-1; J: TRBJ1-4; CDR3: ASSLEPRGRNEKLF
V: TRBV6-1; J: TRBJ1-4; CDR3: ASNRVGEKLF
V: TRBV5-4; J: TRBJ1-2; CDR3: ASSSEQGSYGYT
V: TRBV6-5; J: TRBJ1-1; CDR3: ASSYPQSNTEAF
V: TRBV14; J: TRBJ2-1; CDR3: ASSLVGLDSYNEQF
V: TRBV10-3; J: TRBJ1-2; CDR3: AISPSGDGYT
V: TRBV7-2; J: TRBJ2-2; CDR3: ASSRSRVNTGELF
V: TRBV11-2; J: TRBJ2-3; CDR3: ASSLGGSGIRGDTQY
V: TRBV7-9; J: TRBJ1-3; CDR3: ASSSDDSSGNTIY
V: TRBV27; J: TRBJ2-5; CDR3: ASSLLRVTGQETQY
V: TRBV11-3; J: TRBJ2-5; CDR3: ASSLDPGQETQY
V: TRBV27; J: TRBJ2-1; CDR3: ASSEVAGLYLSSYNEQF
V: TRBV6-1; J: TRBJ2-5; CDR3: ASIQRGLRETQY
V: TRBV7-9; J: TRBJ2-7; CDR3: ASSLGVRGRTFSNEQY